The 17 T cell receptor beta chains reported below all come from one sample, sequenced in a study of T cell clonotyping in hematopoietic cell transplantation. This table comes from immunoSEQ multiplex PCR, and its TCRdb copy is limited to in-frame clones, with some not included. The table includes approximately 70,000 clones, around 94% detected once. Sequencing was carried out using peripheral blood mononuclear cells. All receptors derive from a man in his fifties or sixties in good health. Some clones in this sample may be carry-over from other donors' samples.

CDR3 coding DNA: TGTGCCAGCAGCCCCAGACTAGCCTACGAGCAGTACTTC. It codes for CASSPRLAYEQYF. This chain links TRBV27 with TRBJ2-7; TRBD2 might be the D (6 bases). Germline values: CDR1 MNHEY, CDR2 SMNVEV (reference sequence). V was pared by 6 bases and J by 2 bases, with 11 bases between. The length of the CDR3 is 13 residues.

CDR3: CASSEDGRKPLHF. The DNA for the CDR3 is TGTGCCAGTAGTGAGGACGGGAGGAAGCCCCTCCACTTT. The rearrangement joins TRBV19 to TRBJ1-6; unclear D gene. Germline V gene lookup returns CDR1 LNHDA and CDR2 SQIVND (reference sequence). This CDR3 is 13 amino acids long. Trimming pared 5 bases from V and 13 bases from J, leaving 15 bases between.

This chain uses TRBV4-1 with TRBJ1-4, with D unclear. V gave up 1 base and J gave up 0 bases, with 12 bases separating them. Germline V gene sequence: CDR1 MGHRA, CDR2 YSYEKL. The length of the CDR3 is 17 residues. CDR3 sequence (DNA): TGCGCCAGCAGCCAAGGAGGAAGTTATGCAACTAATGAAAAACTGTTTTTT. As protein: CASSQGGSYATNEKLFF.

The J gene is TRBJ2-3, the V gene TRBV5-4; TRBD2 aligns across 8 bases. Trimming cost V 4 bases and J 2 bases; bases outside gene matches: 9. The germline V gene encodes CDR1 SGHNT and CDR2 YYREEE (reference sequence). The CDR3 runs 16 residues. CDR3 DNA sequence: TGTGCCAGCAGCCTTCGTTTAGCGGGGCTCACAGATACGCAGTATTTT. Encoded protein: CASSLRLAGLTDTQYF.

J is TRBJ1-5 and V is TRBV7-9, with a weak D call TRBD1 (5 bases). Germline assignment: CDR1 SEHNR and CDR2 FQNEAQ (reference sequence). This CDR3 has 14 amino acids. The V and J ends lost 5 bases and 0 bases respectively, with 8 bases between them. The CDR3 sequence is CASSHDSSNQPQHF. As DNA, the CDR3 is TGTGCCAGCAGCCACGACAGTAGCAATCAGCCCCAGCATTTT.

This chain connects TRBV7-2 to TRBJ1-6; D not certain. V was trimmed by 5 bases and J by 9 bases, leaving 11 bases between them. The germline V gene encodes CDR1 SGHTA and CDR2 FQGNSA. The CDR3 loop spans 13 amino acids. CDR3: CASSRFASSPLHF. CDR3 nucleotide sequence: TGTGCCAGCAGCCGCTTTGCCAGTTCACCCCTCCACTTT. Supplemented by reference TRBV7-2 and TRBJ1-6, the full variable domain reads GAGVSQSPSNKVTEKGKDVELRCDPISGHTALYWYRQSLGQGLEFLIYFQGNSAPDKSGLPSDRFSAERTGGSVSTLTIQRTQQEDSAVYLCASSRFASSPLHFGNGTRLTVT.

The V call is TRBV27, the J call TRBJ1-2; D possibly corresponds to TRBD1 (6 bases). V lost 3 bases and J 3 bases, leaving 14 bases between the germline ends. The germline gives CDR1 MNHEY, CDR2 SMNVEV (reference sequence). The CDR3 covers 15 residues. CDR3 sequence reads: CASSFAGVAYYGYTF. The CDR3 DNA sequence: TGTGCCAGCAGTTTTGCAGGGGTTGCGTACTATGGCTACACCTTC.

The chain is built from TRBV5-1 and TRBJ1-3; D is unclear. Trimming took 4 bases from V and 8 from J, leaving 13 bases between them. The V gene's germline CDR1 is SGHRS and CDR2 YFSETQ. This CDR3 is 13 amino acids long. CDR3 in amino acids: CASSLDRLDTIYF. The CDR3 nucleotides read TGCGCCAGCAGCCTGGACCGTCTGGACACCATATATTTT.

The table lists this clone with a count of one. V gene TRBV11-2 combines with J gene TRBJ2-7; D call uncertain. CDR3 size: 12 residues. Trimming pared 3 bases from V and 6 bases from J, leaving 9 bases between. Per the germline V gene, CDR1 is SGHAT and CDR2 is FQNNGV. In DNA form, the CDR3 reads TGTGCCAGCAGCTTTAGATGGTCCGAGCAGTACTTC. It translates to CASSFRWSEQYF. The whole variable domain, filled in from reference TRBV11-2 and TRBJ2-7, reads EAGVAQSPRYKIIEKRQSVAFWCNPISGHATLYWYQQILGQGPKLLIQFQNNGVVDDSQLPKDRFSAERLKGVDSTLKIQPAKLEDSAVYLCASSFRWSEQYFGPGTRLTVT.

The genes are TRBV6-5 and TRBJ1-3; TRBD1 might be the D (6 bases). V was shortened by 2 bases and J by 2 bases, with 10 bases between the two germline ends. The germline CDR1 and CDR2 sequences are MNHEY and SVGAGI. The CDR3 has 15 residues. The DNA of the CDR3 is TGTGCCAGCAGTTACCAGCCAGGGGCTGGAAACACCATATATTTT. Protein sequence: CASSYQPGAGNTIYF.

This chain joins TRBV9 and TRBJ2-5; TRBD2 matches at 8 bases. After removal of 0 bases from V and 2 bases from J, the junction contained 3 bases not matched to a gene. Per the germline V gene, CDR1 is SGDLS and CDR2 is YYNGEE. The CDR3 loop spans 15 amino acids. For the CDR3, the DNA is TGTGCCAGCAGCGTAGCGGGGGGGCCACAAGAGACCCAGTACTTC. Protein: CASSVAGGPQETQYF.

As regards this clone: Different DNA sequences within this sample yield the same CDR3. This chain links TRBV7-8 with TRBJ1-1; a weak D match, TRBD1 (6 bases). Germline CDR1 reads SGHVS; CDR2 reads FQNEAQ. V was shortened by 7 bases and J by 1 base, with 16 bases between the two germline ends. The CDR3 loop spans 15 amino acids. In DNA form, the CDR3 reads TGTGCCAGCAAACCGACCGGGACACCGAACACTGAAGCTTTCTTT. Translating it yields CASKPTGTPNTEAFF.

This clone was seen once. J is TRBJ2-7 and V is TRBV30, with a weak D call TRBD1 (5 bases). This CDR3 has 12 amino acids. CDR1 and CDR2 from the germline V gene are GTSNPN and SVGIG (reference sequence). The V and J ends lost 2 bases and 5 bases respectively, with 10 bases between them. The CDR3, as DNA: TGTGCCTGGAGTCCAGGGATCCACGAGCAGTACTTC. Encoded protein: CAWSPGIHEQYF.

The chain's CDR3 is CASTPWGQGNIPRSTEAFF. The CDR3 DNA reads as TGTGCCAGCACCCCCTGGGGGCAGGGAAACATCCCCAGGAGCACTGAAGCTTTCTTT. The J gene is TRBJ1-1, the V gene TRBV28, with TRBD1 as a possible D gene (6 bases). V was pared by 7 bases and J by 4 bases, with 31 bases between. Germline CDR1 is MDHEN and CDR2 is SYDVKM. The CDR3 extends over 19 amino acids.

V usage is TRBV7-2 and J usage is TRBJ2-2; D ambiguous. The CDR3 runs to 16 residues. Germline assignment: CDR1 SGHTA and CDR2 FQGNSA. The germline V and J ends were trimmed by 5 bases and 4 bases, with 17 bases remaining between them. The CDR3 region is CASSASAISSTGELFF. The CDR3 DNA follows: TGTGCCAGCAGCGCCAGTGCAATAAGTAGCACCGGGGAGCTGTTTTTT.

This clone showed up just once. The CDR3 coding sequence is TGTGCCAGCAGTTTACACAGGGGAGCCGGAAACACCATATATTTT. It specifies CASSLHRGAGNTIYF. V and J are TRBV28 and TRBJ1-3; TRBD1 matches 7 bases. CDR3 size: 15 residues. Germline values: CDR1 MDHEN, CDR2 SYDVKM. V trimming: 2 bases; J trimming: 4 bases; junction bases outside the gene matches: 5.

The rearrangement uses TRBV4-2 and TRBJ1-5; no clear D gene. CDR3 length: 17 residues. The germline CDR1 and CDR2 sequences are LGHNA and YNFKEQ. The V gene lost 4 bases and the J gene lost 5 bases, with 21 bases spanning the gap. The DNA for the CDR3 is TGTGCCAGCAGCCCCCGGGAGGAGGCCCGGGTGGATCAGCCCCAGCATTTT. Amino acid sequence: CASSPREEARVDQPQHF.